This T cell receptor (beta chain) originates from a study of technical replicates of blood from a few donors. Germline V gene sequence: CDR1 KGHSH, CDR2 LQKENI. Germline trimming cut 3 bases from V and 1 base from J; bases unmatched to any gene: 7. CDR3 size: 16 residues. Profiled with immunoSEQ multiplex PCR; TCRdb holds only in-frame clones, not every one. The sample consists of 99,000 or so clones, around 95% of them appearing once. The chain uses TRBV18 and TRBJ2-7, with 9 bases lining up with TRBD1. The sequencing input was T cells isolated from PBMCs. The TCR comes from a human donor in good health. CDR3 sequence reads: CASSPYRDRVSYEQYF. The CDR3 nucleotides read TGTGCCAGCTCACCGTACCGGGACAGGGTGTCCTACGAGCAGTACTTC.